The rows below give T cell receptor beta chains drawn from one sample of a study of shared clonotypes between healthy human individuals. Profiling relied on immunoSEQ multiplex PCR, and the TCRdb table lists in-frame clones only, not all of them. The sample includes about 870,000 clones, roughly 92% of them seen just once. The sequenced material came from naive CD8+ T cells sorted from blood. The source is a man aged 25-45 years in good health. The CDR3 runs from the conserved cysteine through the conserved F or W. Each record gives: J gene, D gene, V gene, clone size, CDR3 protein, CDR3 DNA. A D gene is named only where the DNA matches it firmly. A row's size may be missing; if present it is once, few, many or a size class.

TRBJ1-5 TRBD1 TRBV19 - CASSIKETGNRVSNQPQHF TGTGCCAGTAGTATAAAAGAGACAGGGAACAGGGTAAGCAATCAGCCCCAGCATTTT
TRBJ2-7 - TRBV14 - CASSQTIYTNYEQYF TGTGCCAGCAGCCAAACTATCTACACAAATTACGAGCAGTACTTC
TRBJ1-2 - TRBV19 - CASSFPRAFDYGYTF TGTGCCAGTAGTTTCCCGAGGGCATTCGACTATGGCTACACCTTC
TRBJ2-7 - TRBV6-5 once CASSLPGEWGYEQYF TGTGCCAGCAGCCTCCCCGGGGAGTGGGGGTACGAGCAGTACTTC
TRBJ2-7 - TRBV27 once CASSQLDRPYEQYF TGTGCCAGCAGTCAACTCGACAGACCCTACGAGCAGTACTTC
TRBJ2-5 - TRBV2 - CASSSWETQYF TGTGCCAGCAGCTCTTGGGAGACCCAGTACTTC
TRBJ2-7 TRBD2 TRBV11-2 - CASSLGTSGYEQYF TGTGCCAGCAGCTTAGGGACTAGCGGGTACGAGCAGTACTTC
TRBJ2-5 TRBD2 TRBV4-2 - CASSQVASGFQETQYF TGTGCCAGCAGCCAAGTGGCTAGCGGGTTCCAAGAGACCCAGTACTTC
TRBJ1-2 - TRBV11-2 - CASSLGTGFGGYTF TGTGCCAGCAGCTTAGGAACAGGGTTCGGTGGCTACACCTTC
TRBJ2-7 TRBD2 TRBV10-3 - CAISVGLAGYEQYF TGTGCCATCAGTGTTGGTCTAGCGGGCTACGAGCAGTACTTC
TRBJ2-3 TRBD2 TRBV10-2 - CASSEWLAGAASTDTQYF TGCGCCAGCAGTGAGTGGCTAGCGGGAGCCGCCAGCACAGATACGCAGTATTTT
TRBJ2-3 TRBD1 TRBV29-1 - CSVWGQGSLATDTQYF TGCAGCGTTTGGGGACAGGGGAGCTTGGCCACAGATACGCAGTATTTT
TRBJ1-2 - TRBV9 - CASSVAGGRNYGYTF TGTGCCAGCAGCGTAGCTGGCGGCAGAAACTATGGCTACACCTTC
TRBJ2-7 - TRBV19 - CASSIRGGYYEQYF TGTGCCAGTAGTATTAGGGGAGGATACTACGAGCAGTACTTC
TRBJ2-2 - TRBV29-1 - CSVATETGELFF TGCAGCGTGGCGACAGAAACCGGGGAGCTGTTTTTT
TRBJ1-3 - TRBV7-6 - CASSLRPGHGNTIYF TGTGCCAGCAGCTTACGTCCAGGGCACGGAAACACCATATATTTT
TRBJ2-3 - TRBV4-1 - CASSQGVSRGTDTQYF TGCGCCAGCAGCCAAGGAGTCTCCAGGGGCACAGATACGCAGTATTTT
TRBJ2-3 - TRBV9 - CASSTYDTQYF TGTGCCAGCAGCACTTACGATACGCAGTATTTT
TRBJ2-7 - TRBV11-2 - CASSLVPGGDEQYF TGTGCCAGCAGCTTAGTCCCTGGTGGGGACGAGCAGTACTTC
TRBJ2-5 - TRBV4-3 - CASSGTGETQYF TGCGCCAGCAGCGGGACTGGGGAGACCCAGTACTTC
TRBJ2-2 TRBD2 TRBV19 - CASSTGTSGGTGELFF TGTGCCAGTAGTACCGGGACTAGCGGGGGCACCGGGGAGCTGTTTTTT
TRBJ1-2 TRBD1 TRBV7-9 - CASSQTGTGDRYGYTF TGTGCCAGCAGCCAAACCGGGACAGGGGACCGTTATGGCTACACCTTC
TRBJ2-7 - TRBV28 - CASGPDYEQYF TGTGCCAGCGGGCCTGACTACGAGCAGTACTTC
TRBJ1-5 - TRBV5-4 - CASSLGINQPQHF TGTGCCAGCAGCTTAGGGATAAATCAGCCCCAGCATTTT
TRBJ2-7 TRBD1 TRBV15 - CATSFTGAEQYF TGTGCCACCAGTTTTACAGGGGCCGAGCAGTACTTC
TRBJ2-5 - TRBV30 - CAWITGGTQETQYF TGTGCCTGGATTACGGGCGGGACCCAAGAGACCCAGTACTTC
TRBJ2-7 TRBD2 TRBV2 - CASSEARLAGGEQYF TGTGCCAGCAGTGAAGCGCGTCTAGCGGGAGGTGAGCAGTACTTC
TRBJ2-1 TRBD2 TRBV13 - CASSSLADSRNEQFF TGTGCCAGCAGCTCACTAGCGGACTCCAGGAATGAGCAGTTCTTC
TRBJ1-5 - TRBV4-3 - CASSQGVAGVRQPQHF TGCGCCAGCAGCCAAGGTGTCGCAGGGGTTAGGCAGCCCCAGCATTTT
TRBJ2-3 - TRBV7-9 - CASSLVQDTQYF TGTGCCAGCAGCCTCGTCCAAGATACGCAGTATTTT
TRBJ2-7 TRBD1 TRBV6-1 - CASSERDRGHEQYF TGTGCCAGCAGCGAAAGGGACAGGGGGCACGAGCAGTACTTC
TRBJ2-1 TRBD2 TRBV9 - CASSVATGVAAGGHEQFF TGTGCCAGCAGCGTAGCTACGGGGGTGGCAGCGGGAGGGCATGAGCAGTTCTTC
TRBJ1-5 TRBD1 TRBV6-5 - CASSAQQGNQPQHF TGTGCCAGCAGTGCCCAACAGGGGAATCAGCCCCAGCATTTT
TRBJ2-7 - TRBV27 - CASSFGFSYEQYF TGTGCCAGCAGTTTCGGGTTCTCCTACGAGCAGTACTTC
TRBJ2-2 - TRBV7-9 - CASTRGGLAGELFF TGTGCCAGCACCCGAGGGGGTCTCGCCGGGGAGCTGTTTTTT
TRBJ1-2 - TRBV5-1 - CASSLRGLNYGYTF TGCGCCAGCAGCTTACGGGGTCTTAACTATGGCTACACCTTC
TRBJ1-2 - TRBV5-1 - CASSSGEGYTF TGCGCCAGCAGCTCGGGGGAGGGCTACACCTTC
TRBJ2-1 TRBD2 TRBV29-1 - CSVDGREGGHEQFF TGCAGCGTTGATGGGCGGGAGGGCGGACATGAGCAGTTCTTC
TRBJ2-1 - TRBV27 - CASISDYYEQFF TGTGCCAGCATATCGGACTACTATGAGCAGTTCTTC
TRBJ2-1 TRBD2 TRBV10-2 once CASIGTSGSYNEQFF TGCGCCAGCATAGGGACTAGCGGATCCTACAATGAGCAGTTCTTC
TRBJ2-5 - TRBV11-2 - CASSFMVIGSQYF TGTGCCAGCAGCTTTATGGTAATCGGGTCCCAGTACTTC
TRBJ2-7 TRBD1 TRBV7-8 - CASTPGQASYEQYF TGTGCCAGCACACCGGGACAGGCAAGCTACGAGCAGTACTTC
TRBJ1-5 - TRBV27 - CASSLGASNQPQHF TGTGCCAGCAGTTTAGGGGCGAGCAATCAGCCCCAGCATTTT
TRBJ2-7 - TRBV11-1 - CASSFLLGGAEEQYF TGTGCCAGCAGTTTTCTTCTGGGGGGGGCTGAAGAGCAGTACTTC
TRBJ2-3 - TRBV27 once CASSTGEGHVSTDTQYF TGTGCCAGCAGCACTGGCGAGGGGCACGTGAGCACAGATACGCAGTATTTT
TRBJ2-1 - TRBV18 - CASSRRGDRKYNEQFF TGTGCCAGCTCACGCAGGGGGGACAGAAAATACAATGAGCAGTTCTTC
TRBJ2-3 TRBD2 TRBV7-9 - CASSSGGLGTDTQYF TGTGCCAGCAGCTCGGGGGGGCTTGGCACAGATACGCAGTATTTT
TRBJ2-7 - TRBV27 - CASSLSAYYEQYF TGTGCCAGCAGTTTATCCGCATACTACGAGCAGTACTTC
TRBJ2-3 - TRBV27 once CASRPGGNTDTQYF TGTGCCAGCAGACCAGGGGGGAACACAGATACGCAGTATTTT
TRBJ2-1 TRBD1 TRBV14 - CASSPIPGTGHTEQFF TGTGCCAGCAGTCCTATCCCCGGGACAGGGCATACTGAGCAGTTCTTC
TRBJ2-1 TRBD2 TRBV6-1 - CASGTSGTYNEQFF TGTGCCAGTGGGACTAGCGGAACCTACAATGAGCAGTTCTTC
TRBJ2-3 - TRBV29-1 - CSVEAVADTSTDTQYF TGCAGCGTTGAAGCAGTAGCAGACACTAGCACAGATACGCAGTATTTT
TRBJ2-6 - TRBV11-2 - CASSFPRRPSGANVLTF TGTGCCAGCAGCTTTCCCCGGCGGCCCTCTGGGGCCAACGTCCTGACTTTC
TRBJ1-5 TRBD1 TRBV5-8 few CASRPTGVNQPQHF TGTGCCAGCAGGCCCACAGGGGTAAATCAGCCCCAGCATTTT
TRBJ1-1 TRBD1 TRBV7-9 - CASSLVGGPGTEAFF TGTGCCAGCAGCTTAGTAGGGGGCCCAGGGACTGAAGCTTTCTTT